What follows are 5 T cell receptor beta chains derived from one specimen sequenced in a study of blood T cells in healthy people across ages. Sample-barcoded 5' priming and a J-beta primer mix drove a second PCR of roughly 7 to 11 cycles. A single record per CDR3 protein comes from TCRdb applying MiXCR to the 5' RACE reads. This table has about 560,000 distinct CDR3 sequences, around 27% appearing once. This sample also belongs to another study, concerning T cells of mothers and their children.

The sequencing input was blood. The receptors stem from a boy aged 2 to 10 in good health.

This clonotype was counted at least ten times. The rearrangement uses TRBV7-7 and TRBJ2-5, with 12 nucleotides matching TRBD2. Germline assignment: CDR1 SSHAT and CDR2 FNYEAQ (reference sequence). The V and J ends lost 6 bases and 5 bases, in that order; junction bases with no gene match: 4. This CDR3 contains 14 residues. CDR3 residues: CASRSTSGSETQYF. CDR3 sequence (DNA): TGTGCCAGCAGGTCGACTAGCGGGAGCGAGACCCAGTACTTC.

The chain uses TRBV20-1 and TRBJ2-7; 14 positions agree with TRBD2. The V and J ends lost 4 bases and 7 bases, in that order; junction bases with no gene match: 6. CDR1 DFQATT and CDR2 SNEGSKA come from the germline V gene (reference sequence). This CDR3 is 14 amino acids long. The CDR3 region has the DNA TGCAGTGCTACGGGACTAGCGGGAGTGGGTGAGCAGTACTTC. As protein: CSATGLAGVGEQYF.

The chain uses TRBV14 and TRBJ1-4; the D is unclear. This CDR3 is built from 14 residues. Germline V CDR1 and CDR2: SGHDN, FVKESK. The germline V and J ends were trimmed by 4 bases and 7 bases, with 13 bases remaining between them. CDR3 amino acids: CASSRRPRSEKLFF. CDR3 sequence (DNA): TGTGCCAGCAGCCGACGTCCACGATCTGAAAAACTGTTTTTT.

The chain carries TRBV30 and TRBJ2-3, with 7 bases matching TRBD1. Per the germline V gene, CDR1 is GTSNPN and CDR2 is SVGIG (reference sequence). Trimming removed 2 bases from V and 8 bases from J; junction bases left unmatched: 19. The CDR3 length is 17 residues. In DNA, the CDR3 is TGTGCCTGGAGTCTAGGGGGCATTATATCCCAAGTCCCTACGCAGTATTTT. Translation: CAWSLGGIISQVPTQYF.

This clonotype was seen only a few times. The rearrangement links TRBV7-9 to TRBJ2-5; TRBD1 matches at 7 bases. The CDR3 loop spans 15 amino acids. V shed 5 bases and J 0 bases; nucleotides not matched to a gene: 6. Germline CDR1 SEHNR, CDR2 FQNEAQ (reference sequence). CDR3 nucleotide sequence: TGTGCCAGCAGCGCGACGACAGGGTACCAAGAGACCCAGTACTTC. The encoded protein is CASSATTGYQETQYF.